Sequencing of this T cell receptor beta chain was carried out in a study of technical replicates of blood from a handful of donors. Assay used: immunoSEQ multiplex PCR; TCRdb lists only in-frame clones, some missing. Of 65,000 to 95,000 clones in the sample, approximately 86% were seen once. The CDR3 contains 16 residues. The source of this sequence is a human donor in good health. Some clones in this sample may be carry-over from other donors' samples. What was sequenced was PBMCs. J is TRBJ2-3 and V is TRBV1; the table gives TRBD2 as D, unverified against the DNA. TRBV1 is tagged as a pseudogene. The CDR3 sequence: CTSSQVPAGGGDTQYF. The CDR3 nucleotides read TGCACCAGCAGCCAAGTCCCCGCGGGAGGTGGTGATACGCAGTATTTT.